This T cell receptor beta chain was obtained from a study of blood T cell repertoires in COVID-19. Whole-study context: COVID-19 samples collected from the United States, Italy and Spain covered acute and convalescent phases.

The CDR3 extends over 13 amino acids. V dropped 7 bases and J dropped 3 bases, with 10 bases sitting between them. CDR1 and CDR2 from the germline V gene are WSHSY and SAAADI. The repertoire was sequenced with immunoSEQ multiplex PCR; TCRdb's copy has only in-frame clones and lacks some. The data show 490,000 or so clones, 88% seen once. Participant-reported clinical history was the basis for cohort assignment. For recovered donors of Cohort 3, there were two negative PCRs, clearance, or symptom resolution. The rearrangement joins TRBV10-2 to TRBJ1-3; D is unresolved. The clonotype was recovered from a middle-aged woman who had recovered from COVID-19. Input material: PBMCs or T cells enriched from blood (not recorded which). The CDR3 reads CASTRVGGNTIYF. CDR3 in DNA: TGCGCCAGCACGAGGGTGGGTGGAAACACCATATATTTT.